This TCR beta chain appears in the sequencing data of a study of T cell repertoires in cytomegalovirus infection. Looking at the study overall: Selected CMV epitopes included recently identified HLA-C-restricted ones as well as well-studied HLA-B-restricted ones. Findings and limits, study-wide: Cumulative frequency of public TCR beta families picked out carriers of CMV plus the relevant HLA.

To note about this clonotype: What it binds is not known.

TCRdb reprocessed the reads with MiXCR, giving one entry per CDR3 protein. The sample lists about 85,000 distinct CDR3 sequences, 45% to 50% occurring once. Trimming took 3 bases from V and 1 from J, leaving 6 bases between them. Germline V gene data show CDR1 as MNHEY and CDR2 as SMNVEV (reference sequence). This CDR3 has 13 amino acids. This sequence joins TRBV27 and TRBJ1-1, with D uncertain. This receptor was taken from a human donor in good health (CMV status not recorded). Some clones in this sample may be carry-over from other donors' samples. Sequenced here: CD8+ T cells from cultured PBMCs, sampled from culture after CMV antigen stimulation. CDR3 loop: CASSLRKNTEAFF. The CDR3 DNA sequence: TGTGCCAGCAGTTTGAGAAAGAACACTGAAGCTTTCTTT.